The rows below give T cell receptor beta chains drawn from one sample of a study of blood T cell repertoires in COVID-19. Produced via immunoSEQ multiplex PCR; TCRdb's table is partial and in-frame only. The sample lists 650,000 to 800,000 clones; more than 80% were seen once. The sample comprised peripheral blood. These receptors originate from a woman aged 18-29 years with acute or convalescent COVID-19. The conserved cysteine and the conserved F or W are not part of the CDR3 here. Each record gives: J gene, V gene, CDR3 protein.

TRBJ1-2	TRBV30	AWSVREGLIYYGYT
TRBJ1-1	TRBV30	AWDPPQGNGAF
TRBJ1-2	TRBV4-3	ASSQVLGDTSASGYT
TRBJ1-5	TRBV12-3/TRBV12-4	ASSLDRGQPQH
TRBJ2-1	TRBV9	ASSRPGGNEQF
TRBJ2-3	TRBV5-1	ASRDRGTDTQY
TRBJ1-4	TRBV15	ATSGKTAYNEKLF
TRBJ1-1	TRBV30	AWNVRNTEAF
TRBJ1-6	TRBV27	ARQVPGSRPNSPLH
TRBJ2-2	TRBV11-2	ASSFNAGDTGELF
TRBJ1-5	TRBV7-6	ASSRTGGYSNQPQH
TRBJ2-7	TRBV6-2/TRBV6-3	ASSYTGGAAYEQY
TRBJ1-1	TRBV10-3	AISESMAEDEAF
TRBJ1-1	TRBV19	ASSIRTATTEAF
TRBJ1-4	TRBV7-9	ASSLSGGAFEKLF
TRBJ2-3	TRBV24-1	ATRDRTSGGTDTQY
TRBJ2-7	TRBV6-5	ASSSLGGGEQY
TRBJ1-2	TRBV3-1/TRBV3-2	ASSQRGGSARYGYT
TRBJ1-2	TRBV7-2	ASSLQFTQGGGYT
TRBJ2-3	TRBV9	ASNRDPSTDTQY
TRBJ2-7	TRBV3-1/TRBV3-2	ASSHSLGGRGYEQY
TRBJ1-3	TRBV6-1	ASSETGGGNTIY
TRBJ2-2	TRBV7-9	ASSLAENRGGELF
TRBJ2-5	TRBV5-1	ASSMYDITETQY
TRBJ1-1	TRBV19	ASNYRMRDTEAF
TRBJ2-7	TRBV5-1	ASSLEQGSYEQY
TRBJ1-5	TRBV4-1	ASSQAPMGRFGEPQH
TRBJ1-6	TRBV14	ASSPRPSYNSPLH
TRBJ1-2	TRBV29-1	SVDDRTGEGYGYT
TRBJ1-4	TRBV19	ASSSSTGSNEKLF
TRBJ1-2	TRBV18	ASSRGAEGYGYT
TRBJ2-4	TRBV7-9	ASSFYRQGTKKNIQY
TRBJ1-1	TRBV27	ASSLYGGRTEAF
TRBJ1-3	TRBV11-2	ASRSLRQYQTGNTIY
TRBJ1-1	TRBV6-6	ASSYSTGGTEAF
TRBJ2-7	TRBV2	ATRDSSYEQY
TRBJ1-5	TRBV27	ASSPTGWSNQPQH